There are a few counts of the clone carrying this T cell receptor beta chain. Antigen specificity is unknown. Clones were sequenced by immunoSEQ multiplex PCR, and TCRdb holds only the in-frame ones, with some missing. The sample records some 110,000 clones, roughly 88% being singletons. These data originate in a study of T cell responses to AZD1222 COVID-19 vaccine. Study background: Some second doses came at about 4 weeks and others at about 12 weeks; these were pooled.

Broader study findings: Increased Spike-specific TCR breadth and depth were observed after two AZD1222 doses. Spike was spanned by vaccine-associated CD4 TCRs, with dominance at 160-218 and 743-854. Per reports, nearly half of all spike-specific TCRs target regions that are unmutated in variants.

This CDR3 contains 16 residues. Germline lookup yields CDR1 SGHTA and CDR2 FQGNSA. V shed 1 base and J 6 bases; nucleotides not matched to a gene: 9. Sample: peripheral blood, taken on day 0 of AZD1222 vaccination. The chain is built from TRBV7-2 and TRBJ1-5; 7 bases are a match to TRBD1. This TCR was sampled from an adult in good health. CDR3 nucleotide sequence: TGTGCCAGCAGCTTAGTAGGGGGCAGGGTCGGTCAGCCCCAGCATTTT. This sequence encodes CASSLVGGRVGQPQHF.